This T cell receptor (beta chain) was profiled in a study of neurological immune-mediated disorders. General study results and limits: None of the CDR3 amino acid sequences of expanded clones recurred across subjects, suggesting private repertoires in all groups.

CDR3 length: 15 amino acids. Germline assignment: CDR1 SGHTA and CDR2 FQGTGA. V was cut by 5 bases and J by 9 bases, with 17 bases left in between. In its sample, this clonotype was seen many times. Its antigen is undetermined. The cDNA was synthesized by means of template-switch 5'RACE, which was carried out with 10-nucleotide random UMIs. One entry per CDR3 protein, called by TCRdb with MiXCR from the 5' RACE reads. This sample has some 46,000 distinct CDR3 sequences, with roughly 4% found just once. The source of this sequence is a woman in her sixties or seventies with multiple sclerosis. J is TRBJ1-6 and V is TRBV7-3, with D perhaps TRBD1 (6 bases). The sequenced sample consisted of PBMCs. This chain's CDR3 is CASSKESRGGSPLHF. The CDR3 bases are TGTGCCAGCAGCAAGGAGAGCAGGGGCGGTTCACCCCTCCACTTT.